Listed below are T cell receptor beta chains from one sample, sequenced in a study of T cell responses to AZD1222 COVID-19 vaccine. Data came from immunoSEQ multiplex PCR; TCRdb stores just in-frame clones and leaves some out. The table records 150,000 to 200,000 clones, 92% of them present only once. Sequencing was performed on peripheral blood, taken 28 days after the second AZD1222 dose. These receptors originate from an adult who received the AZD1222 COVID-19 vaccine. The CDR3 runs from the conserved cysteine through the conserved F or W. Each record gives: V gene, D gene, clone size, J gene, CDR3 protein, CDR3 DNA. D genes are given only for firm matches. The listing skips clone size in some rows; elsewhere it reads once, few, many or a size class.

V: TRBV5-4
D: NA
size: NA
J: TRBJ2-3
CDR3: CASSFGVGDTSTDTQYF
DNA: TGTGCCAGCAGCTTCGGGGTTGGGGACACTAGCACAGATACGCAGTATTTT

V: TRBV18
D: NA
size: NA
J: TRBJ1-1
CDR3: CASSPSLVSGEAFF
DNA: TGTGCCAGCTCACCATCACTAGTAAGCGGTGAAGCTTTCTTT

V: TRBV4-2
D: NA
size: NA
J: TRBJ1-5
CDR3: CASSQEDWGVGQPQHF
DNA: TGTGCCAGCAGCCAAGAGGATTGGGGGGTCGGGCAGCCCCAGCATTTT

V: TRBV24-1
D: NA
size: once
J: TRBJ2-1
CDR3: CATSDRGDEQFF
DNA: TGTGCCACCAGTGATAGGGGCGATGAGCAGTTCTTC

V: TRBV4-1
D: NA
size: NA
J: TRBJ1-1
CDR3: CASSQEMRVTEAFF
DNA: TGCGCCAGCAGCCAAGAGATGAGGGTCACTGAAGCTTTCTTT

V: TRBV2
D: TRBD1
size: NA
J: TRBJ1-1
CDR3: CASRIDRGHEAFF
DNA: TGTGCCAGCAGGATAGACAGGGGACATGAAGCTTTCTTT

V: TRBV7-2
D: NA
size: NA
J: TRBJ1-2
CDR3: CASSFKKVNENYGYTF
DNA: TGTGCCAGCAGCTTTAAAAAGGTGAACGAAAACTATGGCTACACCTTC

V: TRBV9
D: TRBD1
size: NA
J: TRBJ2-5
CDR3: CASTQGGQERETQYF
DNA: TGTGCCAGCACCCAGGGGGGACAGGAGAGAGAGACCCAGTACTTC

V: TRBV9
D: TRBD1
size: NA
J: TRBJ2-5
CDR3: CASSYGTGEKETQYF
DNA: TGTGCCAGCAGCTATGGGACAGGGGAGAAAGAGACCCAGTACTTC

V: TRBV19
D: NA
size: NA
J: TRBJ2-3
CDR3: CASSIQGTDTQYF
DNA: TGTGCCAGTAGTATCCAGGGAACAGATACGCAGTATTTT